The T cell receptor (beta chain) described here comes from a study of blood T cells in healthy people across ages. Worth noting for this clonotype: What it recognizes is unknown.

Study results and limitations: Across samples, TCR beta diversity tracked strongly with naive T cell percentage. Higher diversity and more naive CD4+ cells were features of long-lived donors, compared to aged donors.

Alongside a J-beta primer mix, a sample-barcoded 5' primer served in a second PCR lasting roughly 6 to 11 cycles. TCRdb fed the 5' RACE reads into MiXCR, producing one record per CDR3 protein. The sample consists of around 600,000 distinct CDR3 sequences, 45% to 55% of them appearing once. Trimming stripped 4 bases from V and 7 bases from J, with 9 bases between. Germline V CDR1 and CDR2: SGHKS, YYEKEE (reference sequence). CDR3 size: 12 residues. Donors each provided about 10 milliliters of peripheral blood. The sequence came from an older man in good health. The sequenced material came from blood. The chain couples TRBV5-5 to TRBJ2-1; D is undetermined. CDR3 nucleotides: TGTGCCAGCAGCACGGTTCAGAATGAGCAGTTCTTC. Residues: CASSTVQNEQFF.